This T cell receptor beta chain was captured by sequencing in a study of CD8+CD57+ T cells in acquired aplastic anemia. Broader study findings: Sharing between patients and controls was observed for over 25 CD8+ CDR3 sequences.

Profiles of TCR beta VDJ and CDR3 were generated from a genomic DNA template. One entry per CDR3 protein, called by TCRdb with MiXCR from the reads. The sample holds a few hundred thousand distinct CDR3 sequences; less than 85% are singletons and the top ten take 35% to 50%. Sequencing involved patients with CD8+CD57+ cell expansion previously shown by flow cytometry. Every patient was diagnosed with severe acquired aplastic anemia. Turning to this clonotype: The antigen remains unidentified. One end of the junction does not line up with germline, which may come from a read error.

The CDR3 spans 13 residues. The germline CDR1 and CDR2 sequences are SGHVS and FQNEAQ. The genes are TRBV7-8 and TRBJ2-1; 8 nucleotides match TRBD2. Material: sorted CD4+, CD8+, or CD8+CD57+ T cells (not recorded which) from PBMCs. This receptor was taken from a human donor with aplastic anemia. DNA for the CDR3: TGTGCCAGCAGCTTTGCGGGGGGCCCCGATCCGCAGTTT. It is translated as CASSFAGGPDPQF.